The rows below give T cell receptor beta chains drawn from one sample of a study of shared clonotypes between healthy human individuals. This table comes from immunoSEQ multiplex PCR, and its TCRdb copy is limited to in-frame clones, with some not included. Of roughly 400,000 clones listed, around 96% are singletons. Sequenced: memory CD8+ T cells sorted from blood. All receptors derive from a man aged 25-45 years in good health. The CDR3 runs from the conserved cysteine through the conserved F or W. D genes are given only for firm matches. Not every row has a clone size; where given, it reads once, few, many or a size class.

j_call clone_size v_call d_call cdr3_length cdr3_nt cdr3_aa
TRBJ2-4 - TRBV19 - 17 TGTGCCAGTAGTATAAAACCGAAAGAGGGAGCGGGAAACATTCAGTACTTC CASSIKPKEGAGNIQYF
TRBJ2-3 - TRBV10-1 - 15 TGCGCCAGCAGGGGAGTAGCGGACCGCACAGATACGCAGTATTTT CASRGVADRTDTQYF
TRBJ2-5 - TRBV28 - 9 TGTGCCAGCACGGAGACCCAGTACTTC CASTETQYF
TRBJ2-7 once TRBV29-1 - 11 TGCAGCGTTGAAGAACGGGGCGAGCAGTACTTC CSVEERGEQYF
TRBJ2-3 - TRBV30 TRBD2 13 TGTGCCCTTGCCCGGACTAGGGGCCATACGCAGTATTTT CALARTRGHTQYF
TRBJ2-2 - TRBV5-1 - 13 TGCGCCACAGGGCCGGCCCCCACCGGGGAGCTGTTTTTT CATGPAPTGELFF
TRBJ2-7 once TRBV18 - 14 TGTGCCAGCTCACCAGGGACGGCTACCTACGAGCAGTACTTC CASSPGTATYEQYF
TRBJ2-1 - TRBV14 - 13 TGTGCCAGCAGCCAAGGCGGGCCCAATGAGCAGTTCTTC CASSQGGPNEQFF
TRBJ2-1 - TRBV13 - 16 TGTGCCAGCAGCTTGGAGGTCGGGGCAGGAAATGGTGAGCAGTTCTTC CASSLEVGAGNGEQFF
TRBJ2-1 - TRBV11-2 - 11 TGTGCCAGCAGCCCCTACAATGAGCAGTTCTTC CASSPYNEQFF
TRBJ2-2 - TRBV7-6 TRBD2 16 TGTGCCAGCAGCATAAGGACTAGTTCTAACACCGGGGAGCTGTTTTTT CASSIRTSSNTGELFF
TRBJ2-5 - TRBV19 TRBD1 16 TGTGCCAGTAGTCTTCCCGGGACAGGGGAACAAGAGACCCAGTACTTC CASSLPGTGEQETQYF
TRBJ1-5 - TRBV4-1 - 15 TGCGCCAGCAGCCAACTTTTCCCTCCCCTTTCGCCCCAGCATTTT CASSQLFPPLSPQHF
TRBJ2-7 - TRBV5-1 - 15 TGCGCCAGCAGCGTCTGGGACTCCCGGCGGGACGAGCAGTACTTC CASSVWDSRRDEQYF
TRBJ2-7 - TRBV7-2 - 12 TGTGCCAGCAGCTTGAACAACTACGAGCAGTACTTC CASSLNNYEQYF
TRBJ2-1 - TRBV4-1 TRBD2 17 TGCGCCAGCAGCCCCAACCCGGCGGGAGCCCTCTACAATGAGCAGTTCTTC CASSPNPAGALYNEQFF
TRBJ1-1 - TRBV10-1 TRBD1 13 TGCGCCAGCAGTGAGTCGCAGGGGGCTGAAGCTTTCTTT CASSESQGAEAFF
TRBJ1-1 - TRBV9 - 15 TGTGCCAGCAGCATCGGGGGGGCACCGAACACTGAAGCTTTCTTT CASSIGGAPNTEAFF
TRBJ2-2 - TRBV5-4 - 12 TGTGCCAGCAGCTTGGTTGGCGGGGAGCTGTTTTTT CASSLVGGELFF
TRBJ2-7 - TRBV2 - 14 TGTGCCAGCACTCCGACTAGACTAAACTACGAGCAGTACTTC CASTPTRLNYEQYF
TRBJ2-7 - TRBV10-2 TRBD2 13 TGCGCCAGCGGGCTAGCGGGACACTACGAGCAGTACTTC CASGLAGHYEQYF
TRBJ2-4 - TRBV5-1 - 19 TGCGCCAGCAGCTTGGAGCTTGGACAGCGCGCTAGGGCCAAAAACATTCAGTACTTC CASSLELGQRARAKNIQYF
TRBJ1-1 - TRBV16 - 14 TGTGCCAGCAGCCTCGGACAAGCCTCCCTTGAAGCTTTCTTT CASSLGQASLEAFF
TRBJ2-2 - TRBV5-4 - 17 TGTGCCAGCAGCGGTGGGAGGGGGCGGAAAAACACCGGGGAGCTGTTTTTT CASSGGRGRKNTGELFF
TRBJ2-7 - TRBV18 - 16 TGTGCCAGCTCTCGGCCGGGCCCGATCCCATCCTACGAGCAGTACTTC CASSRPGPIPSYEQYF
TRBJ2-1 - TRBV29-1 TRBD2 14 TGCAGCAGTACCTGGACTAGGGGTTACAATGAGCAGTTCTTC CSSTWTRGYNEQFF
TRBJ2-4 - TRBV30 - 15 TGTGCCTGGAGTACCCCTTGGTTAGCCAAAAACATTCAGTACTTC CAWSTPWLAKNIQYF
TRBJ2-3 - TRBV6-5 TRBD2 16 TGTGCCAGCAGTTACTCTATCGGGAGGCTGGGAGATACGCAGTATTTT CASSYSIGRLGDTQYF
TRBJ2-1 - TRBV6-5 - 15 TGTGCCAGCAGTTACTCGATTAGCGTCTACAATGAGCAGTTCTTC CASSYSISVYNEQFF
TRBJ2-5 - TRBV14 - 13 TGTGCCAGCAGCCAATCGGGCCAAGAGACCCAGTACTTC CASSQSGQETQYF
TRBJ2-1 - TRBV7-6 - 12 TGTGCCAGCAGCCACGGATACAATGAGCAGTTCTTC CASSHGYNEQFF
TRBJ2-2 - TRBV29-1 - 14 TGCAGCGTTGTCGAGGATCGGGACACCGGGGAGCTGTTTTTT CSVVEDRDTGELFF
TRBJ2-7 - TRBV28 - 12 TGTGCCAGCAGTCCAAAGGACTACGAGCAGTACTTC CASSPKDYEQYF
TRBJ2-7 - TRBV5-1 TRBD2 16 TGCGCCAGCAGCTTGTTCCTTAGCGGGAGTGGCTACGAGCAGTACTTC CASSLFLSGSGYEQYF
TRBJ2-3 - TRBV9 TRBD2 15 TGTGCCAGCAGCGTAAAACTAGCGGGAGGAGATACGCAGTATTTT CASSVKLAGGDTQYF
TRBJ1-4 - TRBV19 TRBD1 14 TGTGCCAGTAATCCCCGGGACAGGGTCGAAAAACTGTTTTTT CASNPRDRVEKLFF
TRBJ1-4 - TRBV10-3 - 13 TGTGCCATCAGTGACAACAGGGACGAAAAACTGTTTTTT CAISDNRDEKLFF
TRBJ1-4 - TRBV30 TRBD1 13 TGTGCCTCGAACTCAGGGGGATATGAAAAACTGTTTTTT CASNSGGYEKLFF
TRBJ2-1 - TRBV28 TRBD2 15 TGTGCCAGCAGTTTAGCTAGCGGGAGGGGTAATGAGCAGTTCTTC CASSLASGRGNEQFF
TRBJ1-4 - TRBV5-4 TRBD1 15 TGTGCCAGCAACATTACAGGGGGCTTTAGTGAAAAACTGTTTTTT CASNITGGFSEKLFF
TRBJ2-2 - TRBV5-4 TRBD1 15 TGTGCCAGCAGCCCCGGACAGGCGAACACCGGGGAGCTGTTTTTT CASSPGQANTGELFF
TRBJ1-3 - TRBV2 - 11 TGTGCCAGCAGTGGGGGAAACACCATATATTTT CASSGGNTIYF
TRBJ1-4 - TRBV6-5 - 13 TGTGCCAGCAGTTACTCGATTCGTGAAAAACTGTTTTTT CASSYSIREKLFF
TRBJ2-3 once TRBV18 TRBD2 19 TGTGCCAGCTCACCACCGAGGGCGACTAGCGGGAGAAGAACAGATACGCAGTATTTT CASSPPRATSGRRTDTQYF
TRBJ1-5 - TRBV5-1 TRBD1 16 TGCGCCAGCAGCTTGTCAGGGGGCGCGGGCAATCAGCCCCAGCATTTT CASSLSGGAGNQPQHF
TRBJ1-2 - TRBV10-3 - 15 TGTGCCATCAGTGAGGGCCAACCTCACCCTCACGGCTACACCTTC CAISEGQPHPHGYTF
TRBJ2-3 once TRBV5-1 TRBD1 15 TGCGCCAGCAGCTTGGGGACAGGGAACGCGGATACGCAGTATTTT CASSLGTGNADTQYF
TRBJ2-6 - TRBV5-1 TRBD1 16 TGCGCCAGCAGTAGGGACAGCCGCTCTGGGGCCAACGTCCTGACTTTC CASSRDSRSGANVLTF
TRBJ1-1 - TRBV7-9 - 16 TGTGCCAGCGAACCTCACCCACAGGGTCAGAACACTGAAGCTTTCTTT CASEPHPQGQNTEAFF
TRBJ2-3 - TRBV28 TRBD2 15 TGTGCCAGCACGGGACTAGCGGTTAGCACAGATACGCAGTATTTT CASTGLAVSTDTQYF